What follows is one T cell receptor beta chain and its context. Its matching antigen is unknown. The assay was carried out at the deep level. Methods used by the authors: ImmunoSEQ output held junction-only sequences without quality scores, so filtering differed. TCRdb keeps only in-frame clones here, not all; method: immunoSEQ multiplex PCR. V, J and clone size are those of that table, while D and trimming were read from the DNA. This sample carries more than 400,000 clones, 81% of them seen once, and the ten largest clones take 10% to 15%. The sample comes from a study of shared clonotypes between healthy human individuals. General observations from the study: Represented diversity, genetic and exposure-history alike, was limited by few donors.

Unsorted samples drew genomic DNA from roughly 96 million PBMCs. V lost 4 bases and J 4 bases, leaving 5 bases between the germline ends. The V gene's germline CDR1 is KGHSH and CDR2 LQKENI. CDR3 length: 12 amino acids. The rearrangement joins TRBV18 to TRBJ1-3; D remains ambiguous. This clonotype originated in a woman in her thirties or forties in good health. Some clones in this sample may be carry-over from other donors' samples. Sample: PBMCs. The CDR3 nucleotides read TGTGCCAGCTCACTCGAGGGAAACACCATATATTTT. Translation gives CASSLEGNTIYF.